This passage covers 20 T cell receptor beta chains from one sample sequenced in a study of blood T cell repertoires in COVID-19. The data were produced by immunoSEQ multiplex PCR, yet TCRdb's version contains in-frame clones alone and is incomplete. Counted here are 130,000 or so clones, approximately 83% occurring once; the ten biggest clones make up 1.5% to 2%. The sequencing sample was made of peripheral blood. These TCRs come from a human donor in a cohort sampled during active COVID-19.

The chain couples TRBV5-5 to TRBJ2-7; 8 positions match TRBD2. This CDR3 spans 17 amino acids. Germline V gives CDR1 SGHKS, CDR2 YYEKEE (reference sequence). Unmatched junction bases numbered 12, after V lost 0 bases and J lost 4 bases. CDR3 region: CASSLGNPGLVGYEQYF. The CDR3 DNA sequence: TGTGCCAGCAGCTTGGGCAACCCGGGACTAGTGGGATACGAGCAGTACTTC. The variable domain in full, with the rest retrieved from reference TRBV5-5 and TRBJ2-7, is DAGVTQSPTHLIKTRGQQVTLRCSPISGHKSVSWYQQVLGQGPQFIFQYYEKEERGRGNFPDRFSARQFPNYSSELNVNALLLGDSALYLCASSLGNPGLVGYEQYFGPGTRLTVT.

In its sample, this clone was seen a few times. CDR3 bases: TGTGCCAGCAGATTGGGACTAGCGGGAGGGCCTCAAGAGACCCAGTACTTC. Translation: CASRLGLAGGPQETQYF. The gene calls are TRBV2 and TRBJ2-5, with TRBD2 identical over 16 bases. J lost 2 bases, V lost 6 bases, and 6 bases had no gene match. The CDR3 runs 17 residues. The germline V gene encodes CDR1 SNHLY and CDR2 FYNNEI.

The chain has TRBV11-3 and TRBJ2-5; 8 bases align to TRBD1. The CDR3 spans 17 residues. Germline V CDR1 and CDR2: SGHNT, YENEEA. The V gene end was trimmed by 1 base and the J gene end by 4 bases; junction bases not matched to a gene: 11. CDR3 sequence (DNA): TGTGCCAGCAGCTTAGGGGAAGCGGCAGGGGGCGTAGAGACCCAGTACTTC. Translating it yields CASSLGEAAGGVETQYF.

The rearrangement links TRBV19 to TRBJ2-7, with D tentatively TRBD1 (5 bases). V was pared by 6 bases and J by 4 bases, with 13 bases between. Germline V gene lookup returns CDR1 LNHDA and CDR2 SQIVND (reference sequence). The CDR3 runs to 13 residues. CDR3 coding DNA: TGTGCCAGTAGCGATGTTCAGGGATACGAGCAGTACTTC. It codes for CASSDVQGYEQYF.

The J gene is TRBJ2-7, the V gene TRBV29-1, with 10 bases lining up with TRBD2. The CDR3 contains 13 residues. Germline loops: CDR1 SQVTM, CDR2 ANQGSEA. Unmatched junction bases numbered 8, after V lost 6 bases and J lost 6 bases. As DNA, the CDR3 is TGCAGCGTCCTTGAACTAGCGGGAACCGAGCAGTACTTC. Translation gives CSVLELAGTEQYF.

This chain connects TRBV5-1 to TRBJ2-2; tentative D call: TRBD1 (5 bases). The CDR3 runs 14 residues. Germline CDR1 reads SGHRS; CDR2 reads YFSETQ. V was shortened by 0 bases and J by 10 bases, with 13 bases between the two germline ends. The CDR3 bases are TGCGCCAGCAGCTTGGCCGCGGTACAGGAGGAGCTGTTTTTT. This sequence encodes CASSLAAVQEELFF.

This sequence joins TRBV4-3 and TRBJ2-3; TRBD2 aligns across 16 bases. CDR1 is LGHNA, CDR2 YSLEER, per germline. With 1 base clipped from V and 4 bases from J, the junction kept 8 bases outside the gene matches. The CDR3 is 19 residues long. The CDR3 coding sequence is TGCGCCAGCAGCCAAGTAGGGACTAGCGGGAGGGCGGGAGCAGATACGCAGTATTTT. This codes for CASSQVGTSGRAGADTQYF.

The rearrangement links TRBV7-2 to TRBJ2-2; perhaps TRBD2 as D (5 bases). The V end lost 2 bases, the J end lost 1 base, and 11 bases lay between the germline ends. Germline-derived CDR1 and CDR2 are SGHTA and FQGNSA. The CDR3 loop spans 16 amino acids. The CDR3 nucleotides read TGTGCCAGCAGCTTACAAGGAGGAGGGAACACCGGGGAGCTGTTTTTT. This gives the protein CASSLQGGGNTGELFF. The complete variable domain, with remaining parts taken from reference TRBV7-2 and TRBJ2-2, reads GAGVSQSPSNKVTEKGKDVELRCDPISGHTALYWYRQSLGQGLEFLIYFQGNSAPDKSGLPSDRFSAERTGGSVSTLTIQRTQQEDSAVYLCASSLQGGGNTGELFFGEGSRLTVL.

Only one count was recorded for this clone. The J gene is TRBJ1-4, the V gene TRBV7-9; a weak D match, TRBD1 (5 bases). This CDR3 region has 14 residues. The V and J ends lost 5 bases and 6 bases respectively, with 13 bases between them. CDR1 and CDR2 (germline): SEHNR, FQNEAQ (reference sequence). CDR3 loop: CASSPRQTDEKLFF. The CDR3 nucleotides read TGTGCCAGCAGCCCCCGACAGACAGATGAAAAACTGTTTTTT. The full variable domain, with the rest looked up from reference TRBV7-9 and TRBJ1-4, is DTGVSQNPRHKITKRGQNVTFRCDPISEHNRLYWYRQTLGQGPEFLTYFQNEAQLEKSRLLSDRFSAERPKGSFSTLEIQRTEQGDSAMYLCASSPRQTDEKLFFGSGTQLSVL.

The CDR3 region is CASSRDYNEQFF. The CDR3 nucleotides are TGTGCCAGCAGTCGGGACTACAATGAGCAGTTCTTC. The V gene is TRBV2, the J gene TRBJ2-1; TRBD2 is a possible D gene (5 bases). Germline CDR1 SNHLY, CDR2 FYNNEI. V lost 5 bases, J lost 3 bases, and 5 bases lay in between. The CDR3 consists of 12 residues.

V is TRBV18 and J is TRBJ2-1; TRBD2 matches 8 bases. The V gene's germline CDR1 is KGHSH and CDR2 LQKENI. The CDR3 spans 15 residues. J gave up 3 bases and V 4 bases, and 5 bases lay outside the gene matches. CDR3 protein: CASSRSGKNYNEQFF. The CDR3 coding sequence is TGTGCCAGCTCACGTAGCGGGAAAAACTACAATGAGCAGTTCTTC.

This clone came up a few times. This sequence joins TRBV19 and TRBJ2-7, with TRBD2 matching 11 bases. CDR3 length equals 15 residues. Germline CDR1 and CDR2: LNHDA and SQIVND (reference sequence). The V gene end was trimmed by 3 bases and the J gene end by 3 bases; junction bases not matched to a gene: 4. CDR3 nucleotide sequence: TGTGCCAGTAGTATGAGTGGGACTAGCGGCTACGAGCAGTACTTC. The encoded protein is CASSMSGTSGYEQYF.

The chain joins TRBV9 to TRBJ2-5; TRBD2 might be the D (6 bases). In germline, CDR1 is SGDLS, CDR2 YYNGEE. This CDR3 has 15 amino acids. V shed 0 bases and J shed 3 bases, with 12 bases lying between them. The CDR3 spells CASSVDPGAEETQYF. The CDR3 nucleotides are TGTGCCAGCAGCGTAGATCCGGGAGCCGAAGAGACCCAGTACTTC.

V and J are TRBV7-2 and TRBJ2-7, with D possibly matching TRBD1 (5 bases). V lost 5 bases to trimming and J lost 4 bases, with 15 bases between them. From germline, CDR1 is SGHTA and CDR2 FQGNSA. This CDR3 comprises 14 residues. CDR3 protein: CASSTGHKRYEQYF. CDR3 nucleotides: TGTGCCAGCAGCACCGGACACAAACGTTACGAGCAGTACTTC.

This clone was seen a few times. V and J are TRBV27 and TRBJ2-1; D gene uncertain. Germline assignment: CDR1 MNHEY and CDR2 SMNVEV (reference sequence). V lost 5 bases and J lost 0, with 14 bases in between. CDR3 length equals 16 residues. The CDR3 bases are TGTGCCAGCAGTGCCTACGACTCGAGCTCCTACAATGAGCAGTTCTTC. Translated: CASSAYDSSSYNEQFF.

The chain couples TRBV29-1 to TRBJ2-1, with 7 bases matching TRBD2. After removal of 8 bases from V and 0 bases from J, the junction contained 4 bases not matched to a gene. The germline gives CDR1 SQVTM, CDR2 ANQGSEA. This CDR3 contains 13 residues. DNA of the CDR3: TGCAGCTTGCGGGAGAGCTCCTACAATGAGCAGTTCTTC. Its protein product is CSLRESSYNEQFF.

The CDR3 is CASSSLNEQFF. CDR3 DNA: TGCGCCAGCAGCTCTTTGAATGAGCAGTTCTTC. This chain links TRBV4-1 with TRBJ2-1; the D is unclear. Germline V gene data show CDR1 as MGHRA and CDR2 as YSYEKL. Deletions cut 5 bases from V and 7 bases from J, with 6 bases between. This CDR3 spans 11 amino acids.

The gene calls are TRBV24-1 and TRBJ2-3; D is undetermined. There are 13 residues in the CDR3. The germline V gene encodes CDR1 KGHDR and CDR2 SFDVKD. V was clipped by 3 bases and J by 4 bases, with 7 bases between them. The CDR3 loop reads CATSDPPSDTQYF. Here the CDR3 DNA reads TGTGCCACCAGTGATCCCCCGTCAGATACGCAGTATTTT.

The J gene is TRBJ2-7, the V gene TRBV19; D perhaps matches TRBD2 (6 bases). This CDR3 region has 15 residues. Germline loops: CDR1 LNHDA, CDR2 SQIVND (reference sequence). Trimming pared 7 bases from V and 0 bases from J, leaving 16 bases between. The CDR3 is CASKGVSGSSYEQYF. In nucleotides, the CDR3 is TGTGCCAGTAAAGGGGTTTCCGGGAGCTCCTACGAGCAGTACTTC.

The chain combines TRBV4-1 with TRBJ2-7; D ambiguous. V was shortened by 1 base and J by 3 bases, with 7 bases between the two germline ends. The CDR3 runs to 13 residues. Germline V CDR1 and CDR2: MGHRA, YSYEKL. CDR3 in amino acids: CASSQGRDYEQYF. The CDR3 DNA reads as TGCGCCAGCAGCCAAGGGAGAGACTACGAGCAGTACTTC.